The 21 T cell receptor beta chains below come from one sample, sequenced in a study of CD8+CD57+ T cells in acquired aplastic anemia. Patients selected for sequencing had displayed CD8+CD57+ cell expansion by flow cytometry. TCR beta VDJ combinations and CDR3 sequences were profiled from genomic DNA. Using its own MiXCR run on the reads, TCRdb lists one record per CDR3 protein. The sample yields 180,000 or so distinct CDR3 sequences, 50% to 65% seen once. Sequencing was performed on sorted CD4+, CD8+, or CD8+CD57+ T cells (not recorded which) from PBMCs. Every receptor here comes from a human donor with aplastic anemia.

This clonotype has ten or more counts. The chain has TRBV2 and TRBJ2-3; 10 bases are a match to TRBD2. In germline, CDR1 is SNHLY, CDR2 FYNNEI. Unmatched junction bases numbered 1, after V lost 2 bases and J lost 2 bases. CDR3 size: 15 residues. The CDR3 region is CASSELAGDTDTQYF. The CDR3 DNA follows: TGTGCCAGCAGTGAACTAGCGGGGGACACAGATACGCAGTATTTT. Using reference TRBV2 and TRBJ2-3 for the parts outside the CDR3, the full variable domain is EPEVTQTPSHQVTQMGQEVILRCVPISNHLYFYWYRQILGQKVEFLVSFYNNEISEKSEIFDDQFSVERPDGSNFTLKIRSTKLEDSAMYFCASSELAGDTDTQYFGPGTRLTVL.

The genes are TRBV9 and TRBJ1-3; D is perhaps TRBD1 (6 bases). The V end was cut by 4 bases, the J end by 1 base, with 12 bases between. The CDR3 sequence is 15 residues long. Germline V CDR1 and CDR2: SGDLS, YYNGEE. CDR3 region: CASSPQGGSGNTIYF. The DNA for the CDR3 is TGTGCCAGCAGCCCCCAAGGGGGTTCTGGAAACACCATATATTTT.

The genes are TRBV24-1 and TRBJ2-3; weak D call: TRBD2 (7 bases). The CDR3 loop spans 15 amino acids. V was shortened by 4 bases and J by 0 bases, with 10 bases between the two germline ends. Looked up from germline, CDR1 is KGHDR and CDR2 is SFDVKD. The CDR3 sequence is CATSEGGASTDTQYF. The CDR3 nucleotides read TGTGCCACCAGTGAAGGGGGGGCCAGCACAGATACGCAGTATTTT.

The chain is built from TRBV7-8 and TRBJ2-2; D possibly corresponds to TRBD2 (7 bases). V shed 2 bases and J shed 1 base, with 11 bases lying between them. Germline V CDR1 and CDR2: SGHVS, FQNEAQ. The CDR3 runs 16 residues. CDR3 nucleotide sequence: TGTGCCAGCAGCTTATTCGGGGGGCTGAACACCGGGGAGCTGTTTTTT. Protein: CASSLFGGLNTGELFF. The variable domain in full, with the rest retrieved from reference TRBV7-8 and TRBJ2-2, is GAGVSQSPRYKVAKRGQDVALRCDPISGHVSLFWYQQALGQGPEFLTYFQNEAQLDKSGLPSDRFFAERPEGSVSTLKIQRTQQEDSAVYLCASSLFGGLNTGELFFGEGSRLTVL.

The chain recombines TRBV19 with TRBJ1-3; no reliable D call. CDR1 is LNHDA, CDR2 SQIVND, per germline (reference sequence). Trimming removed 4 bases from V and 0 bases from J, with 10 bases in between. The length of the CDR3 is 15 residues. The CDR3 region is CASSTEVRSGNTIYF. CDR3 bases: TGTGCCAGTAGTACCGAGGTTCGCTCTGGAAACACCATATATTTT.

At least ten counts were recorded for this clonotype. V is TRBV27 and J is TRBJ2-7; the D is unclear. The V gene lost 3 bases and the J gene lost 3 bases, with 9 bases spanning the gap. The CDR3 sequence is 13 residues long. Germline V gene lookup returns CDR1 MNHEY and CDR2 SMNVEV (reference sequence). The CDR3 protein is CASSLGPNYEQYF. In DNA, the CDR3 is TGTGCCAGCAGTTTGGGCCCGAACTACGAGCAGTACTTC.

The chain links TRBV10-3 to TRBJ2-2; maybe TRBD1 (6 bases). Germline CDR1 ENHRY, CDR2 SYGVKD. The CDR3 has 14 amino acids. Trimming shortened V by 3 bases and J by 5 bases, and 10 bases separated the two germline ends. CDR3 sequence: CAISEEGGTGELFF. CDR3 nucleotide sequence: TGTGCCATCAGTGAAGAAGGGGGAACCGGGGAGCTGTTTTTT.

V gene TRBV5-1 combines with J gene TRBJ2-7; D not resolved. The CDR3 loop spans 14 amino acids. V lost 0 bases, J lost 3 bases, and 10 bases lay in between. The germline V gene has CDR1 SGHRS and CDR2 YFSETQ. This CDR3 is CASSLEDGFYEQYF. CDR3 in DNA: TGCGCCAGCAGCTTGGAGGACGGATTCTACGAGCAGTACTTC. The full variable domain, completed using reference TRBV5-1 and TRBJ2-7, is KAGVTQTPRYLIKTRGQQVTLSCSPISGHRSVSWYQQTPGQGLQFLFEYFSETQRNKGNFPGRFSGRQFSNSRSEMNVSTLELGDSALYLCASSLEDGFYEQYFGPGTRLTVT.

The chain recombines TRBV7-2 with TRBJ1-6; tentatively, D is TRBD1 (5 bases). CDR1 SGHTA and CDR2 FQGNSA come from the germline V gene. V was shortened by 5 bases and J by 7 bases, with 12 bases between the two germline ends. CDR3 length: 14 amino acids. The CDR3 DNA sequence: TGTGCCAGCAGCCCGGGGGTAGCGAATTCACCCCTCCACTTT. It translates to CASSPGVANSPLHF.

This clonotype has a count of ten or more. The J gene is TRBJ1-1, the V gene TRBV25-1; D gene uncertain. This CDR3 spans 16 amino acids. V dropped 5 bases and J dropped 1 base, with 17 bases sitting between them. Germline V gene sequence: CDR1 MGHDK, CDR2 SYGVNS. DNA for the CDR3: TGTGCCAGCAGTTTGCGGGATTTAGACGGGAACACTGAAGCTTTCTTT. The encoded protein is CASSLRDLDGNTEAFF. Filled out from reference TRBV25-1 and TRBJ1-1, the complete variable domain reads EADIYQTPRYLVIGTGKKITLECSQTMGHDKMYWYQQDPGMELHLIHYSYGVNSTEKGDLSSESTVSRIRTEHFPLTLESARPSHTSQYLCASSLRDLDGNTEAFFGQGTRLTVV.

This clonotype has at least ten counts. The rearrangement joins TRBV5-1 to TRBJ1-5; unclear D gene. Germline CDR1 reads SGHRS; CDR2 reads YFSETQ. The CDR3 totals 13 residues. V was clipped by 2 bases and J by 4 bases, with 7 bases between them. CDR3 protein: CASSLNLNQPQHF. The CDR3, as DNA: TGCGCCAGCAGCTTAAACTTGAATCAGCCCCAGCATTTT.

About this clonotype: At one boundary the junction diverges from the germline segment, which might be a read error. The rearrangement uses TRBV2 and TRBJ2-3; 9 bases agree with TRBD2. The germline CDR1 and CDR2 sequences are SNHLY and FYNNEI. The CDR3 has 16 amino acids. DNA for the CDR3: TGCGCCAGCAGTGATCTAGCGGGAACGGGCCCGGCTACGCAGTATTTT. Translating it yields CASSDLAGTGPATQYF.

CDR3: CASSWTGGSGNTIYF. CDR3 sequence (DNA): TGCGCCAGCAGCTGGACAGGGGGCTCTGGAAACACCATATATTTT. The V gene is TRBV5-1, the J gene TRBJ1-3; 10 bases fit TRBD1. This CDR3 is built from 15 residues. Trimming at V came to 3 bases and at J to 0 bases, leaving 0 bases not matched to a gene. The germline V gene encodes CDR1 SGHRS and CDR2 YFSETQ.

This clonotype was seen only a few times. The V gene is TRBV12-3 or TRBV12-4, the J gene TRBJ2-5, with TRBD2 matching over 10 bases. The CDR3 totals 15 residues. Unmatched junction bases numbered 6, after V lost 5 bases and J lost 3 bases. The DNA of the CDR3 is TGTGCCAGCAGTACGAGCGGGAGGGGTGAAGAGACCCAGTACTTC. Amino acid sequence: CASSTSGRGEETQYF.

The genes are TRBV7-8 and TRBJ1-5; D unresolved. Germline V lookup: CDR1 SGHVS, CDR2 FQNEAQ. With 1 base removed from V and 7 bases from J, the gap between germline ends came to 5 bases. The CDR3 runs 12 residues. This chain's CDR3 is CASSLDLQPQHF. For the CDR3, the DNA is TGTGCCAGCAGCTTAGACTTACAGCCCCAGCATTTT.

Remarks on this clonotype: At one of its ends the junction is not consistent with the germline gene, which may arise from a read error. The chain is built from TRBV5-1 and TRBJ1-5; 9 bases match TRBD1. This CDR3 region has 17 residues. Germline CDR1 and CDR2: SGHRS and YFSETQ. Here the CDR3 DNA reads TGTGCCAGCAGCTCCCAGACAGGGGGAGGGGGGTATCAGCCCCAGCATTTT. Its protein is CASSSQTGGGGYQPQHF.

The V gene is TRBV19, the J gene TRBJ2-3; tentatively, D is TRBD1 or TRBD2 (5 bases each). Germline assignment: CDR1 LNHDA and CDR2 SQIVND (reference sequence). V lost 3 bases and J 4 bases, leaving 5 bases between the germline ends. This CDR3 is 12 amino acids long. DNA for the CDR3: TGTGCCAGTAGTATGGGGGCAGATACGCAGTATTTT. Protein: CASSMGADTQYF.

This clonotype was found many times. The chain uses TRBV6-5 and TRBJ1-1; D is unclear. CDR1 is MNHEY, CDR2 SVGAGI, per germline. The CDR3 sequence is 13 residues long. The germline V and J ends were trimmed by 2 bases and 7 bases, with 11 bases remaining between them. This CDR3 is CASSYGSTLEAFF. In DNA form, the CDR3 reads TGTGCCAGCAGTTACGGAAGTACACTTGAAGCTTTCTTT.

This clonotype was seen more than once but under ten times. Written as DNA, the CDR3 is TGTGCCAGCAGCTATCGACGGAACTCCTACGAGCAGTACTTC. Its translation is CASSYRRNSYEQYF. The V and J genes are TRBV4-2 and TRBJ2-7; no reliable D call. CDR1 and CDR2 (germline): LGHNA, YNFKEQ. This CDR3 is built from 14 residues. V lost 5 bases to trimming and J lost 0 bases, with 11 bases between them.

This clonotype showed up many times. V and J are TRBV27 and TRBJ2-1; tentative D call: TRBD1 (6 bases). V was pared by 3 bases and J by 10 bases, with 13 bases between. Germline V gene data show CDR1 as MNHEY and CDR2 as SMNVEV (reference sequence). The length of the CDR3 is 13 residues. The DNA of the CDR3 is TGTGCCAGCAGTTTCTCCCGGACAGTCGAGCAGTTCTTC. This sequence encodes CASSFSRTVEQFF.

V gene TRBV20-1 combines with J gene TRBJ2-2; D gene uncertain. The CDR3 contains 11 residues. V was clipped by 1 base and J by 8 bases, with 5 bases between them. Per the germline V gene, CDR1 is DFQATT and CDR2 is SNEGSKA (reference sequence). The CDR3 DNA sequence: TGCAGTGCTAGAGTAGGGGGGGAGCTGTTTTTT. The encoded protein is CSARVGGELFF.